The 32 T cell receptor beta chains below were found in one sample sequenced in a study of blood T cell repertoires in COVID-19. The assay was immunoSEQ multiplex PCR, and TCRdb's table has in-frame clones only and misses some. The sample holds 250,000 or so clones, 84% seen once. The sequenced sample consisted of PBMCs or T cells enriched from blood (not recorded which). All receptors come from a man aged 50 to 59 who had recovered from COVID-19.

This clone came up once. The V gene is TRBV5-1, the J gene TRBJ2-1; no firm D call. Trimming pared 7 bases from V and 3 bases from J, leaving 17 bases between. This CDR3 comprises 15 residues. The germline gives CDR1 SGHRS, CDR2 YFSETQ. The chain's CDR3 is CASGVEETLYNEQFF. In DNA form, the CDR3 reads TGCGCCAGCGGAGTAGAGGAGACCCTCTACAATGAGCAGTTCTTC.

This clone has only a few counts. In DNA, the CDR3 is TGTGCCAGCTCGGCACAGGGGGAAGCTTTCTTT. Its protein product is CASSAQGEAFF. The J gene is TRBJ1-1, the V gene TRBV18; 7 bases line up with TRBD1. CDR1 KGHSH and CDR2 LQKENI come from the germline V gene. The CDR3 has 11 residues. Trimming cost V 6 bases and J 8 bases; bases outside gene matches: 3.

CDR3 DNA sequence: TGCAGTGCTAGTTGGCAGGGAAACACCGGGGAGCTGTTTTTT. Translating it yields CSASWQGNTGELFF. This sequence joins TRBV20-1 and TRBJ2-2; D might be TRBD1 (5 bases). Germline V gene data show CDR1 as DFQATT and CDR2 as SNEGSKA (reference sequence). With 3 bases removed from V and 2 bases from J, the gap between germline ends came to 10 bases. The CDR3 covers 14 residues.

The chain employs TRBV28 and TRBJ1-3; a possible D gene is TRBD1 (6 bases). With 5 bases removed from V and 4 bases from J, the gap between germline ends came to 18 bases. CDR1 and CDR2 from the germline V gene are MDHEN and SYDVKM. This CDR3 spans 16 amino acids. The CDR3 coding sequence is TGTGCCAGCAGTGGGAGGGGGGTCCCATCGGGAAACACCATATATTTT. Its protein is CASSGRGVPSGNTIYF.

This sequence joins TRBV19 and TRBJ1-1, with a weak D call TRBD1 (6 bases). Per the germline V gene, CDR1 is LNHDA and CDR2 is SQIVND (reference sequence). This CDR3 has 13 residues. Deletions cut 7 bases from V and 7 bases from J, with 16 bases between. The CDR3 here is CASTLLGANEAFF. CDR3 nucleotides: TGTGCCAGTACCCTCTTGGGGGCAAATGAAGCTTTCTTT.

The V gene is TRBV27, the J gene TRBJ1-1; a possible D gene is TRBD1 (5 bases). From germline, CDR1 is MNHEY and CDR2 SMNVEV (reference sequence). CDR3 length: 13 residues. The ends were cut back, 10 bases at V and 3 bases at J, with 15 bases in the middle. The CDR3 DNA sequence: TGTGCCACCAGACAGCCCCCGGACACTGAAGCTTTCTTT. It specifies CATRQPPDTEAFF.

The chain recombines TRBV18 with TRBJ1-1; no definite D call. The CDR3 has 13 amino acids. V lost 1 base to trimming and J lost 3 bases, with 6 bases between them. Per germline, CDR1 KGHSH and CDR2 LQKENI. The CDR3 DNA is TGTGCCAGCTCACCACGTGCAGACACTGAAGCTTTCTTT. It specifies CASSPRADTEAFF.

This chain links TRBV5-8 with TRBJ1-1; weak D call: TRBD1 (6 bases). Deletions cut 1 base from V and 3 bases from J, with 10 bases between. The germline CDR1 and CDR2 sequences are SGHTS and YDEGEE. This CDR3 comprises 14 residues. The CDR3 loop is CASSLTGLDTEAFF. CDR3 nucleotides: TGTGCCAGCAGCTTGACAGGGTTGGACACTGAAGCTTTCTTT.

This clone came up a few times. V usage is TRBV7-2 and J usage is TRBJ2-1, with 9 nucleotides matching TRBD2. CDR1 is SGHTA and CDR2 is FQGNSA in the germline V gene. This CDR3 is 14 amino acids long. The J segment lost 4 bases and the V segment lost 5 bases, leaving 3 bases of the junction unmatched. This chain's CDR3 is CASSNSGGYNEQFF. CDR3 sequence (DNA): TGTGCCAGCAGCAATAGCGGGGGATACAATGAGCAGTTCTTC.

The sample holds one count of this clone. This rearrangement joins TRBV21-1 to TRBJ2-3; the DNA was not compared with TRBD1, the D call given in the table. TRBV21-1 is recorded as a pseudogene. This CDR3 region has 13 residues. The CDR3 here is CASSRGGTDTQYF. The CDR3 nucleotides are TGTGCCAGCAGCAGGGGCGGCACAGATACGCAGTATTTT.

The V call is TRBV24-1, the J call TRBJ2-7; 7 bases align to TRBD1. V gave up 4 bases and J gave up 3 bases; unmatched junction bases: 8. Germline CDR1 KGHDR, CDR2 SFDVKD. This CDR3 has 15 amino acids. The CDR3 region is CATSDTRQGGYEQYF. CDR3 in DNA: TGTGCCACCAGTGACACTCGACAGGGTGGCTACGAGCAGTACTTC.

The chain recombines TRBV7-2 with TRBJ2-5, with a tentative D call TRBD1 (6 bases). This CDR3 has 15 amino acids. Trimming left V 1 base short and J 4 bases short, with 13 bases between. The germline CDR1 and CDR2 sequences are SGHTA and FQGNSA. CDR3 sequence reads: CASSLEVGAGETQYF. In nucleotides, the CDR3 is TGTGCCAGCAGCTTAGAAGTGGGGGCGGGAGAGACCCAGTACTTC.

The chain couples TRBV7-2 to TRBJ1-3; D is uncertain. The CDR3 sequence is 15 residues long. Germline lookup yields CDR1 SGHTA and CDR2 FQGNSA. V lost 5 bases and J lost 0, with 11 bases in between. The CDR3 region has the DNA TGTGCCAGCAGCCGGGATCCGAGCTCTGGAAACACCATATATTTT. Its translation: CASSRDPSSGNTIYF.

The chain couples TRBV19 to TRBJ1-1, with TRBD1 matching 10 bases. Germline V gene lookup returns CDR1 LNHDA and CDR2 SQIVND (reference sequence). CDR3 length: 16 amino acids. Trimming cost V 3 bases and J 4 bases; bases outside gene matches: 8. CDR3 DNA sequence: TGTGCCAGTAGTATTTTTGGGGGACAGGGGACCACTGAAGCTTTCTTT. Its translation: CASSIFGGQGTTEAFF.

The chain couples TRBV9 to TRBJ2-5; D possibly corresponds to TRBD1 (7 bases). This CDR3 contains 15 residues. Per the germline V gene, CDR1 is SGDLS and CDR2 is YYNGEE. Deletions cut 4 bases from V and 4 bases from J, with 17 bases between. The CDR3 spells CASSPRGPAGETQYF. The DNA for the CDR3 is TGTGCCAGCAGCCCGAGGGGGCCAGCGGGAGAGACCCAGTACTTC.

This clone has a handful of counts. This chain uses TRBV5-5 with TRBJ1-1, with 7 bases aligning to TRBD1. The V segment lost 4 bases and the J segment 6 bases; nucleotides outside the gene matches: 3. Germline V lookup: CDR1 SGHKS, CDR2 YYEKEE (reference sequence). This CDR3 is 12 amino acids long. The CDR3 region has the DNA TGTGCCAGCAGCCAGACAGGGCCTGAAGCTTTCTTT. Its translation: CASSQTGPEAFF.

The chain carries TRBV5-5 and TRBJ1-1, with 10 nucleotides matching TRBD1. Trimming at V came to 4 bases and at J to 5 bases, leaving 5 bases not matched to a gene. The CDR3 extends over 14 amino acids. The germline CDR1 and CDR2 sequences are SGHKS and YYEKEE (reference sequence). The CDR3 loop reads CASSGTGATTEAFF. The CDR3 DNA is TGTGCCAGCAGCGGGACAGGGGCGACAACTGAAGCTTTCTTT.

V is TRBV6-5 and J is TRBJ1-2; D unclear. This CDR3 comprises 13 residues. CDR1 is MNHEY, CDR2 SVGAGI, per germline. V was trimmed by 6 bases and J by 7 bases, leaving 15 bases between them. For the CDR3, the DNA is TGTGCCAGCAGCAACCCGACGGAGGCTGGCTACACCTTC. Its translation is CASSNPTEAGYTF.

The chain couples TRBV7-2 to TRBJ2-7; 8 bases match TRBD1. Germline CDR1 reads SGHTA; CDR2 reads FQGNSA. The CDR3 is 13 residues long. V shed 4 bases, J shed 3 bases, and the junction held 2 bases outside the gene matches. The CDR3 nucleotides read TGTGCCAGCAGCTCCGACAGGGGCTACGAGCAGTACTTC. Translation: CASSSDRGYEQYF.

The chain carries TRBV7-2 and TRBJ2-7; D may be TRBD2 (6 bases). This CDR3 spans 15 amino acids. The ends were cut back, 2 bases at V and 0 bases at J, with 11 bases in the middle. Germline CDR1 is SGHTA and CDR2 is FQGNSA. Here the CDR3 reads CASSLYGGDSYEQYF. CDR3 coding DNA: TGTGCCAGCAGCTTATACGGGGGTGACTCCTACGAGCAGTACTTC.

CDR3 region: CASSRLLRGPYNEQFF. CDR3 sequence (DNA): TGTGCCAGCAGTCGCCTCTTGCGGGGACCTTACAATGAGCAGTTCTTC. The chain is built from TRBV2 and TRBJ2-1, with TRBD2 as a possible D gene (6 bases). Trimming pared 5 bases from V and 4 bases from J, leaving 18 bases between. Germline V gene data show CDR1 as SNHLY and CDR2 as FYNNEI. The CDR3 is 16 residues long. Full variable domain (outside the CDR3, taken from reference TRBV2 and TRBJ2-1): EPEVTQTPSHQVTQMGQEVILRCVPISNHLYFYWYRQILGQKVEFLVSFYNNEISEKSEIFDDQFSVERPDGSNFTLKIRSTKLEDSAMYFCASSRLLRGPYNEQFFGPGTRLTVL.

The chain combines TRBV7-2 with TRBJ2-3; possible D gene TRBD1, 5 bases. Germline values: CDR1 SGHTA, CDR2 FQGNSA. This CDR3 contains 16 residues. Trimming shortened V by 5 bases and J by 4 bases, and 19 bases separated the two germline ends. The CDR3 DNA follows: TGTGCCAGCAGCCCTCCGGCTAGGGGTTATTCAGATACGCAGTATTTT. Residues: CASSPPARGYSDTQYF.

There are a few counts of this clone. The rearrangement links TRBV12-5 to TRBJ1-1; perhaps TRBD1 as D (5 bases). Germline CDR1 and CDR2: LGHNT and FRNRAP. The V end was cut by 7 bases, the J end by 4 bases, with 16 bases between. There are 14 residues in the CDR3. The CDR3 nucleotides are TGTGCTAGTGCCCTGGGAGGGGAGGGCACTGAAGCTTTCTTT. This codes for CASALGGEGTEAFF.

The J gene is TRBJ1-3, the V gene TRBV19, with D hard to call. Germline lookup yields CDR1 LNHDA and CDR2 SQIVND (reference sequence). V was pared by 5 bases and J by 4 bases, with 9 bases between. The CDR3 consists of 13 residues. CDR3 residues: CASSVSEGNTIYF. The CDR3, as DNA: TGTGCCAGTAGTGTCTCAGAAGGAAACACCATATATTTT.

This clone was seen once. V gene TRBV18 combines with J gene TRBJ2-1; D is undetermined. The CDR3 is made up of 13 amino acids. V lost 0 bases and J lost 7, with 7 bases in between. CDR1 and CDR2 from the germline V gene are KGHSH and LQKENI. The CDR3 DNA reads TGTGCCAGCTCACCACCGACACCGAATGAGCAGTTCTTC. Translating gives CASSPPTPNEQFF. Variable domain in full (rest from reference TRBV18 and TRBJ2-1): NAGVMQNPRHLVRRRGQEARLRCSPMKGHSHVYWYRQLPEEGLKFMVYLQKENIIDESGMPKERFSAEFPKEGPSILRIQQVVRGDSAAYFCASSPPTPNEQFFGPGTRLTVL.

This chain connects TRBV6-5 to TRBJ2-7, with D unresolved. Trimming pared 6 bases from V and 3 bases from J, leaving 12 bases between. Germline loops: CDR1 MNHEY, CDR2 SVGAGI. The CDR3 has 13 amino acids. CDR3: CASSLSGYYEQYF. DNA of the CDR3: TGTGCCAGCAGCCTCTCCGGTTACTACGAGCAGTACTTC.

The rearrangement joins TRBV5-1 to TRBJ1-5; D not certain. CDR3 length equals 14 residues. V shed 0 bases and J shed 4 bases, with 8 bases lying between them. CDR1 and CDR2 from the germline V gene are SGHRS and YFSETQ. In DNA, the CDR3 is TGCGCCAGCAGCTTGGGTAGCGGTAATCAGCCCCAGCATTTT. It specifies CASSLGSGNQPQHF.

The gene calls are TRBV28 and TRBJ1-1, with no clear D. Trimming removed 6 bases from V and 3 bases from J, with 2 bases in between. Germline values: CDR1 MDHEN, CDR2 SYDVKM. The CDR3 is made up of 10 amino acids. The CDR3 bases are TGTGCCAGCAGCGACACTGAAGCTTTCTTT. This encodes CASSDTEAFF.

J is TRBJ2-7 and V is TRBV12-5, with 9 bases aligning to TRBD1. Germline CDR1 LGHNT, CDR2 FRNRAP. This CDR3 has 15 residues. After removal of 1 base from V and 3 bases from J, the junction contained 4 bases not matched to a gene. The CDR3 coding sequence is TGTGCTAGTGGTTTGGACAGGGGGCTTAGCTACGAGCAGTACTTC. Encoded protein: CASGLDRGLSYEQYF.

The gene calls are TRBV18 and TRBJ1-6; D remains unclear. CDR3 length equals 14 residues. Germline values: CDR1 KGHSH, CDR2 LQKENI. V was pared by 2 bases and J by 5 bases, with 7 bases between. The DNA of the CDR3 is TGTGCCAGCTCACCAAAACAGAATAATTCACCCCTCCACTTT. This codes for CASSPKQNNSPLHF.

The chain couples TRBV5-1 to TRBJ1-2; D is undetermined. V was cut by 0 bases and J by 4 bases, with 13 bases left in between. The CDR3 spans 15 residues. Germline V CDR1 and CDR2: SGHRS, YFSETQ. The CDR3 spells CASSLEWEVGYGYTF. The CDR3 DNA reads TGCGCCAGCAGCTTGGAGTGGGAGGTTGGCTATGGCTACACCTTC.

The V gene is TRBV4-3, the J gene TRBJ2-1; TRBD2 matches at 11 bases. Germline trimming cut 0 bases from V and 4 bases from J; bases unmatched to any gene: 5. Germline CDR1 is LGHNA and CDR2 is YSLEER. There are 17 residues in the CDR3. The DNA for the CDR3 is TGCGCCAGCAGCCAAGATCCGGGACTAGCGGCATACAATGAGCAGTTCTTC. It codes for CASSQDPGLAAYNEQFF.